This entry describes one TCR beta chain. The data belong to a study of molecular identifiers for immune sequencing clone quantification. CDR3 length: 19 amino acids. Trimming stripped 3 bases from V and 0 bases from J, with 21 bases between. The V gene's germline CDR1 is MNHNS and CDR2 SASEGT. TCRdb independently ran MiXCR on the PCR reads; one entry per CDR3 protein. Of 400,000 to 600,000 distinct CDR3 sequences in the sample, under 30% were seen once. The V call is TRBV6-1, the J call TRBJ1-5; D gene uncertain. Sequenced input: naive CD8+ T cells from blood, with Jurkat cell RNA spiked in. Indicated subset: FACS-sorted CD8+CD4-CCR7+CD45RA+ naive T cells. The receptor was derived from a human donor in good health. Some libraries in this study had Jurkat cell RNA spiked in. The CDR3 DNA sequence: TGTGCCAGCAGTGAGCACCCGCCCGGCCAGGAGTGTAGCAATCAGCCCCAGCATTTT. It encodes CASSEHPPGQECSNQPQHF.